This TCR beta chain came from a study of T cells in localized non-small cell lung cancer. V dropped 6 bases and J dropped 4; count of bases not matched to a gene: 0. CDR1 is SQVTM and CDR2 is ANQGSEA in the germline V gene. The CDR3 is 11 amino acids. Only in-frame clones appear in the TCRdb table, and some are missing; sequencing was by immunoSEQ multiplex PCR. The profile covers tens of thousands of clones, with approximately 84% appearing a single time and 1% to 1.5% taken by the ten largest. Sequenced here: peripheral blood, sampled before any cancer treatment. This chain joins TRBV29-1 and TRBJ1-2; 9 bases align to TRBD1. This receptor was obtained from an older female donor with stage I lung adenocarcinoma. The CDR3 region is CSVGQGYGYTF. The CDR3, as DNA: TGCAGCGTGGGACAGGGCTATGGCTACACCTTC. Supplemented by reference TRBV29-1 and TRBJ1-2, the full variable domain reads SAVISQKPSRDICQRGTSLTIQCQVDSQVTMMFWYRQQPGQSLTLIATANQGSEATYESGFVIDKFPISRPNLTFSTLTVSNMSPEDSSIYLCSVGQGYGYTFGSGTRLTVV.